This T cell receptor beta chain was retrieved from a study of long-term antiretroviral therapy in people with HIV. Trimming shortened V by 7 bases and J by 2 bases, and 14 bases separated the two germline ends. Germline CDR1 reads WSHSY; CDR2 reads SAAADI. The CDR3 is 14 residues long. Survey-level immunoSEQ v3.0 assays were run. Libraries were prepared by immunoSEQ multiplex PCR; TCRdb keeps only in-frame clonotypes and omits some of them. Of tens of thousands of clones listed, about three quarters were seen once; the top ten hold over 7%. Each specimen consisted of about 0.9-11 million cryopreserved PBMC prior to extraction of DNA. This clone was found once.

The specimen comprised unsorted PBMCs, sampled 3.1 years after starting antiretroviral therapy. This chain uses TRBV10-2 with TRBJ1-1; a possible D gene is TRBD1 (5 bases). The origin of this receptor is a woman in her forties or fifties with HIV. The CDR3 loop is CASTLTDRNTEAFF. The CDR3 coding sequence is TGCGCCAGCACTCTGACAGATAGAAACACTGAAGCTTTCTTT.